These 8 T cell receptor beta chains were sequenced from one sample in a study of blood T cells in healthy people across ages. The use of a sample-barcoded 5' primer and a J-beta primer mix characterized a second PCR of about 7 to 12 cycles. TCRdb called the 5' RACE reads again in MiXCR, with one record for every CDR3 protein. The profile shows approximately 790,000 distinct CDR3 sequences, 62% of them singletons. Sequencing input: blood. These receptors came from a man in his thirties or forties in good health.

The chain has TRBV28 and TRBJ2-5; the match to TRBD2 covers 13 bases. The DNA end is more similar to TRBJ2-7, so the J call may be wrong. Germline V gene lookup returns CDR1 MDHEN and CDR2 SYDVKM. This CDR3 spans 17 amino acids. In nucleotides, the CDR3 is TGTGCCAGCAGTTTACCCCGGGGACTAGCGGGGACTTACGAGCAGTACTTC. Its translation is CASSLPRGLAGTYEQYF.

This clonotype was counted between two and nine times. V is TRBV29-1 and J is TRBJ2-5, with no clear D. The J call is in doubt because the DNA end fits TRBJ2-7 better. Germline values: CDR1 SQVTM, CDR2 ANQGSEA. This CDR3 is 12 amino acids long. The CDR3 DNA reads as TGCAGCGTCCTCGGCGAGCCTCGCGAGCAGTACTTC. It codes for CSVLGEPREQYF.

This clonotype came up many times. The chain has TRBV11-2 and TRBJ2-1, with D possibly being TRBD1 or TRBD2 (5 bases each). Trimming removed 8 bases at V and 6 bases at J, with 5 bases between. The CDR3 spans 10 residues. In germline, CDR1 is SGHAT, CDR2 FQNNGV. The CDR3 region is CASGGNEQFF. The CDR3 nucleotides are TGTGCCAGCGGGGGCAATGAGCAGTTCTTC.

The CDR3 loop reads CASSQSPTTGLYGYTF. The CDR3 DNA follows: TGTGCCAGCAGCCAAAGTCCGACGACAGGGCTCTATGGCTACACCTTC. V and J are TRBV3-1 and TRBJ1-2; TRBD1 matches at 7 bases. Germline values: CDR1 LGHDT, CDR2 YNNKEL (reference sequence). There are 16 residues in the CDR3. With V trimmed by 2 bases and J by 4 bases, 10 bases remained unmatched.

The chain joins TRBV20-1 to TRBJ2-7; 9 bases line up with TRBD2. The germline V gene has CDR1 DFQATT and CDR2 SNEGSKA (reference sequence). V lost 4 bases and J lost 5; bases outside the gene matches: 3. The CDR3 spans 12 residues. CDR3 in DNA: TGCAGTGCTACCCTAGCGGGGCACGAGCAGTACTTC. Its protein is CSATLAGHEQYF.

This clonotype was detected only once. This chain links TRBV6-6 with TRBJ2-3, with 7 bases aligning to TRBD1. The CDR3 is 13 amino acids. The J segment lost 3 bases and the V segment lost 10 bases, leaving 7 bases of the junction unmatched. Germline CDR1 and CDR2: MNHNY and SVGAGI (reference sequence). The CDR3 nucleotides are TGTGCCACCCAGGACAGGCGTACAGATACGCAGTATTTT. It yields the protein CATQDRRTDTQYF.

V is TRBV2 and J is TRBJ2-5; either TRBD1 or TRBD2 may fit D (5 bases each). The germline gives CDR1 SNHLY, CDR2 FYNNEI. Deletions cut 9 bases from V and 7 bases from J, with 18 bases between. The CDR3 contains 13 residues. As DNA, the CDR3 is TGTGCCAGTTCCGGGACCCCAGGAGGGACCCAGTACTTC. Its protein is CASSGTPGGTQYF.

This chain uses TRBV25-1 with TRBJ1-5; the D is unclear. Germline CDR1 MGHDK, CDR2 SYGVNS. This CDR3 has 13 residues. Trimming left V 2 bases short and J 5 bases short, with 7 bases between. CDR3: CASSEAWDQPQHF. In DNA form, the CDR3 reads TGTGCCAGCAGTGAAGCGTGGGATCAGCCCCAGCATTTT.